This TCR beta chain appears in the sequencing data of a study of T cell repertoires in cytomegalovirus infection. Findings of the study overall: CMV-specific TCR beta clonotypes restricted by HLA-C were the ones dominating the ex vivo response.

This clonotype was seen many times. Antigen: not known. V was clipped by 5 bases and J by 3 bases; unmatched bases: 12. Germline assignment: CDR1 SGHTA and CDR2 FQGNSA. The CDR3 consists of 17 residues. In TCRdb, the reads were re-called with MiXCR into one record per CDR3 protein. The repertoire holds 370,000 or so distinct CDR3 sequences, with roughly 34% as singletons. Sequencing used cultured PBMCs, obtained from culture after CMV antigen stimulation. The chain couples TRBV7-2 to TRBJ2-1, with 8 nucleotides matching TRBD2. This TCR derives from a human donor in good health (CMV status not recorded). Some clones in this sample may be carry-over from other donors' samples. CDR3 amino acids: CASSQPASGPLYNEQFF. CDR3 bases: TGTGCCAGCAGCCAACCCGCTAGCGGGCCGCTCTACAATGAGCAGTTCTTC.